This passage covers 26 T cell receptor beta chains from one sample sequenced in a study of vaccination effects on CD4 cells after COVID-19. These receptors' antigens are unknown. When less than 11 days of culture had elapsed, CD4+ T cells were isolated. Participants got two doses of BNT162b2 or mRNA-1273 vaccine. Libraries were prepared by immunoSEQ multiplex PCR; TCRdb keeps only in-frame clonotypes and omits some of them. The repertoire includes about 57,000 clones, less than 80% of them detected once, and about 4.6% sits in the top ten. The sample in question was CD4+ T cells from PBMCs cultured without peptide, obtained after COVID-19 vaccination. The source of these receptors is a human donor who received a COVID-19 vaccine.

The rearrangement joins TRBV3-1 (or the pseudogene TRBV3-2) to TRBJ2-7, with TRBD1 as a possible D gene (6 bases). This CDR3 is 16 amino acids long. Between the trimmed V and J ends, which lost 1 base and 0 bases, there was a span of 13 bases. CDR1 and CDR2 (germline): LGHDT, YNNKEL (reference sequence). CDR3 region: CASSQAGHTLSYEQYF. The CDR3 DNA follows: TGTGCCAGCAGCCAAGCGGGACATACCCTCTCCTACGAGCAGTACTTC.

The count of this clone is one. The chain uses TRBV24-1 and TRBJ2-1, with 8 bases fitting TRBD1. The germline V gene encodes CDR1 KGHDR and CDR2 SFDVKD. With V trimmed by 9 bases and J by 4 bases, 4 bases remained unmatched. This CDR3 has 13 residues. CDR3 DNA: TGTGCCACCGCGCAGGGGGCTTACAATGAGCAGTTCTTC. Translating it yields CATAQGAYNEQFF.

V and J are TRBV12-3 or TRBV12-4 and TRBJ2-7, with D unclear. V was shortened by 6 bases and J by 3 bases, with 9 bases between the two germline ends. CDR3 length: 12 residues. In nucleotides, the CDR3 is TGTGCCAGCAGCCCAAGCCTCTACGAGCAGTACTTC. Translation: CASSPSLYEQYF.

The CDR3 reads CASSLAGRDSGNTIYF. DNA of the CDR3: TGTGCCAGCAGCTTAGCGGGGAGGGACTCTGGAAACACCATATATTTT. V and J are TRBV7-2 and TRBJ1-3; D unresolved. Trimming pared 0 bases from V and 0 bases from J, leaving 9 bases between. Per germline, CDR1 SGHTA and CDR2 FQGNSA. CDR3 length: 16 amino acids. The full variable domain, in which reference TRBV7-2 and TRBJ1-3 provide the parts outside the CDR3, is GAGVSQSPSNKVTEKGKDVELRCDPISGHTALYWYRQSLGQGLEFLIYFQGNSAPDKSGLPSDRFSAERTGGSVSTLTIQRTQQEDSAVYLCASSLAGRDSGNTIYFGEGSWLTVV.

The CDR3 here is CAWKGQGAYGYTF. As DNA, the CDR3 is TGTGCCTGGAAGGGACAGGGTGCCTATGGCTACACCTTC. The chain is built from TRBV30 and TRBJ1-2; 9 bases are shared with TRBD1. J was trimmed by 4 bases and V by 4 bases; bases with no gene match: 4. Germline V gene sequence: CDR1 GTSNPN, CDR2 SVGIG (reference sequence). The CDR3 covers 13 residues.

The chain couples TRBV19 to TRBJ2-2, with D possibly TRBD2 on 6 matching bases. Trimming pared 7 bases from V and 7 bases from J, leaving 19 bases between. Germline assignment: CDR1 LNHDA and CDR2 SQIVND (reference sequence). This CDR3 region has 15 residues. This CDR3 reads CASMPGASVGGELFF. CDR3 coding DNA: TGTGCCAGTATGCCTGGGGCTAGCGTGGGCGGGGAGCTGTTTTTT.

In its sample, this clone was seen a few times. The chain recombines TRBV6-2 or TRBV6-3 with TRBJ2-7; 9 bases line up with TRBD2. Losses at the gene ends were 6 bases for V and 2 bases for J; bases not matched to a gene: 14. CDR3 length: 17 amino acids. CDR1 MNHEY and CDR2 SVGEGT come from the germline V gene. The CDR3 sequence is CASSPLKLRGRAYEQYF. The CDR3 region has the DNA TGTGCCAGCAGCCCACTGAAGCTACGCGGGAGGGCCTACGAGCAGTACTTC.

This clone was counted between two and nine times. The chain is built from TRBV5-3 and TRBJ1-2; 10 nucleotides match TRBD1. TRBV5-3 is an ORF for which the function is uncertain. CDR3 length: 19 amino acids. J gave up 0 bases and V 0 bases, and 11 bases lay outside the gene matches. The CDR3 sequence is CARSLVGTGAFQANYGYTF. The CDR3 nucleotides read TGTGCCAGAAGCTTGGTGGGGACAGGGGCCTTCCAAGCTAACTATGGCTACACCTTC.

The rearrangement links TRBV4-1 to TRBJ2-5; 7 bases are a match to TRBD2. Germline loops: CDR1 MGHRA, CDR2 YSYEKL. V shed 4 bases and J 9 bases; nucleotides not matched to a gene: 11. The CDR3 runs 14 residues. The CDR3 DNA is TGCGCCAGCAGCCCCTATGGACTGGGGGGGGCCCAGTACTTC. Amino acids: CASSPYGLGGAQYF.

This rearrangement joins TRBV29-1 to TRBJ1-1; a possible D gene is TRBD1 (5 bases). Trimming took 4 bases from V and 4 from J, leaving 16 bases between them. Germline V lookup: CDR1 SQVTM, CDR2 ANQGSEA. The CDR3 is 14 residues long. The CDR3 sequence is CSVVGAMVGTEAFF. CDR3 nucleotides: TGCAGCGTTGTTGGGGCCATGGTAGGCACTGAAGCTTTCTTT.

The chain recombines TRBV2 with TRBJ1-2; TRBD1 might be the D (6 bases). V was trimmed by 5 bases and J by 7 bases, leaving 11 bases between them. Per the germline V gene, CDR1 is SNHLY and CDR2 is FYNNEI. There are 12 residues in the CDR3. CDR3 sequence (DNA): TGTGCCAGCAGTCCCACAGGGAGTGGCTACACCTTC. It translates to CASSPTGSGYTF.

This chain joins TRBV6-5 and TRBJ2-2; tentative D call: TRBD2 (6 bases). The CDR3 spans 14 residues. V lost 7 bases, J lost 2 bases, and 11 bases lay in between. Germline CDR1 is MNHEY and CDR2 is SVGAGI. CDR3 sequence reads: CASKGGINTGELFF. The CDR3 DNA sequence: TGTGCCAGCAAAGGCGGGATAAACACCGGGGAGCTGTTTTTT.

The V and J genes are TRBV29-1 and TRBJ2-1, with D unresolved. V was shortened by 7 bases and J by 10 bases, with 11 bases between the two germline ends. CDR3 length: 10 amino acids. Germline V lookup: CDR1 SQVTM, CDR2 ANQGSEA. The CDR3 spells CSGLDGEQFF. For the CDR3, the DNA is TGCAGCGGTCTTGACGGCGAGCAGTTCTTC.

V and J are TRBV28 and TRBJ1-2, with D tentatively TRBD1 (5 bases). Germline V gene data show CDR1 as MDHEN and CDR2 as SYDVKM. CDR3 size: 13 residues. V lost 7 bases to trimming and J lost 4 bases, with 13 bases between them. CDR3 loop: CASKWQGGYGYTF. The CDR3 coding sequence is TGTGCCAGCAAGTGGCAGGGTGGCTATGGCTACACCTTC.

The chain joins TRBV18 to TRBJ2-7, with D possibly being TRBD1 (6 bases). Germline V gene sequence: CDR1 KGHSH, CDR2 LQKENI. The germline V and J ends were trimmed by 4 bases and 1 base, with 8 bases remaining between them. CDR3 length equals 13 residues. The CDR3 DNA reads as TGTGCCAGCTCACGGGACAATTCCTACGAGCAGTACTTC. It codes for CASSRDNSYEQYF.

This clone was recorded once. The CDR3 is CASSLEWPGAGELFF. The CDR3 region has the DNA TGTGCCAGCAGCTTAGAGTGGCCGGGGGCCGGGGAGCTGTTTTTT. The rearrangement uses TRBV11-1 and TRBJ2-2; the D gene is possibly TRBD2 (6 bases). The CDR3 length is 15 residues. CDR1 is SGHAT and CDR2 is FQDESV in the germline V gene (reference sequence). Trimming pared 1 base from V and 6 bases from J, leaving 12 bases between.

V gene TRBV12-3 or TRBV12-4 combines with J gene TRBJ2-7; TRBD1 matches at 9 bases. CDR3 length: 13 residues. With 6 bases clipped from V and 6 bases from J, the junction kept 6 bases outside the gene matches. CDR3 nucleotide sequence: TGTGCCAGCAGGCTCGGGACAGGGACCGAGCAGTACTTC. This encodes CASRLGTGTEQYF.

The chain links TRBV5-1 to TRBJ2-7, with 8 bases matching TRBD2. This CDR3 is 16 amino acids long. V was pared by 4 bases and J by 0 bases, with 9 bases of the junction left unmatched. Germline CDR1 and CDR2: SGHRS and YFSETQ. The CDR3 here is CASSNSAGESSYEQYF. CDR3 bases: TGCGCCAGCAGCAACTCAGCGGGAGAATCCTCCTACGAGCAGTACTTC. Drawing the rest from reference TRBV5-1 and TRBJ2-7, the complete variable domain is KAGVTQTPRYLIKTRGQQVTLSCSPISGHRSVSWYQQTPGQGLQFLFEYFSETQRNKGNFPGRFSGRQFSNSRSEMNVSTLELGDSALYLCASSNSAGESSYEQYFGPGTRLTVT.

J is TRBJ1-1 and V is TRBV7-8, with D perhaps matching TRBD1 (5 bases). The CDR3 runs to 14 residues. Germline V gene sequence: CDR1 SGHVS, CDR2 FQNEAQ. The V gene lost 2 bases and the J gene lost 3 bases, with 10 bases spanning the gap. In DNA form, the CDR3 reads TGTGCCAGCAGCTTAAGCTTACAGGACACTGAAGCTTTCTTT. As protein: CASSLSLQDTEAFF. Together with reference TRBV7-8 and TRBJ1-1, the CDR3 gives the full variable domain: GAGVSQSPRYKVAKRGQDVALRCDPISGHVSLFWYQQALGQGPEFLTYFQNEAQLDKSGLPSDRFFAERPEGSVSTLKIQRTQQEDSAVYLCASSLSLQDTEAFFGQGTRLTVV.

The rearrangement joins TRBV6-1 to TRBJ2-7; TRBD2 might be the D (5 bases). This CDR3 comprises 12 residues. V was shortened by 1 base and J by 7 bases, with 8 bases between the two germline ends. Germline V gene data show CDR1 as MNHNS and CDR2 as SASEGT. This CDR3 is CASSEGPGEQYF. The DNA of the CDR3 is TGTGCCAGCAGTGAAGGGCCGGGGGAGCAGTACTTC.

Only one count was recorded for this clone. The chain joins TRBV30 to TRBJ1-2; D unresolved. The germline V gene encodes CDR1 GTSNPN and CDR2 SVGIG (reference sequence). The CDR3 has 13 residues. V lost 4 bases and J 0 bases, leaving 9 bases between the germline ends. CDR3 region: CAWNEGSNYGYTF. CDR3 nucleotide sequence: TGTGCCTGGAACGAGGGCTCTAACTATGGCTACACCTTC.

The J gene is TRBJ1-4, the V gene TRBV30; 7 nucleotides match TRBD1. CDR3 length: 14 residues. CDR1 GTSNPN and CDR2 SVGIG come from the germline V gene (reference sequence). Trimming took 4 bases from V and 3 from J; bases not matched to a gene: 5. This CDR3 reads CAWKKGQANEKLFF. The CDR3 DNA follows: TGTGCCTGGAAAAAAGGACAGGCTAATGAAAAACTGTTTTTT. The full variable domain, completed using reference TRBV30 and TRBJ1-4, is SQTIHQWPATLVQPVGSPLSLECTVEGTSNPNLYWYRQAAGRGLQLLFYSVGIGQISSEVPQNLSASRPQDRQFILSSKKLLLSDSGFYLCAWKKGQANEKLFFGSGTQLSVL.

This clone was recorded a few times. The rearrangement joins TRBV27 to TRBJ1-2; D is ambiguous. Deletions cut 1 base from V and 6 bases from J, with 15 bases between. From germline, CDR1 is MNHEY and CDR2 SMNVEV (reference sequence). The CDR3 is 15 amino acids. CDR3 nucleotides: TGTGCCAGCAGTTTATTAACGACGGGGAGTGATGGCTACACCTTC. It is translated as CASSLLTTGSDGYTF.

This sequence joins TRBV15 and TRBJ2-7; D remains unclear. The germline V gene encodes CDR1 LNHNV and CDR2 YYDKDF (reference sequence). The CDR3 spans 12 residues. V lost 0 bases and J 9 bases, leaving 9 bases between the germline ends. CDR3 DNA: TGTGCCACCAGCAGAGAAACCGGCGGGCAGTACTTC. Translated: CATSRETGGQYF.

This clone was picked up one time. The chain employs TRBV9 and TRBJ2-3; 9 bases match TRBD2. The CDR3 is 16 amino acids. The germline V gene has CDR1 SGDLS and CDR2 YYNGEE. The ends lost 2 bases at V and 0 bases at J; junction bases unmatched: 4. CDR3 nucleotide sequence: TGTGCCAGCAGCGTTAGCGGGGGAATCAGCACAGATACGCAGTATTTT. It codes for CASSVSGGISTDTQYF.

CDR3 loop: CASSVTPNGGYGYTF. Written as DNA, the CDR3 is TGTGCCAGCAGCGTAACCCCCAACGGGGGCTATGGCTACACCTTC. The chain employs TRBV9 and TRBJ1-2, with D possibly matching TRBD1 (5 bases). CDR1 SGDLS and CDR2 YYNGEE come from the germline V gene. The CDR3 consists of 15 residues. V was clipped by 1 base and J by 4 bases, with 14 bases between them. The entire variable domain, with the rest obtained from reference TRBV9 and TRBJ1-2, is as follows: DSGVTQTPKHLITATGQRVTLRCSPRSGDLSVYWYQQSLDQGLQFLIQYYNGEERAKGNILERFSAQQFPDLHSELNLSSLELGDSALYFCASSVTPNGGYGYTFGSGTRLTVV.